Shown below are 8 T cell receptor beta chains from a single sample sequenced in a study of blood T cell repertoires in COVID-19. Repertoires were generated with immunoSEQ multiplex PCR, while TCRdb's copy carries only in-frame clones and drops some. Of 95,000 to 100,000 clones in the sample, 86% were seen once. Sequencing was done on a sample of peripheral blood. These TCRs come from a man aged 80 or over with acute or convalescent COVID-19.

Written as DNA, the CDR3 is TGCGCCAGCAGCCAGGGGGAAGCGGGAGGCTTTTACAATGAGCAGTTCTTC. Amino acids: CASSQGEAGGFYNEQFF. The genes are TRBV4-1 and TRBJ2-1; TRBD2 matches at 9 bases. Per germline, CDR1 MGHRA and CDR2 YSYEKL. Trimming at V came to 3 bases and at J to 4 bases, leaving 10 bases not matched to a gene. The length of the CDR3 is 17 residues.

The genes are TRBV7-9 and TRBJ1-2, with D tentatively TRBD1 (6 bases). The germline V and J ends were trimmed by 6 bases and 9 bases, with 20 bases remaining between them. The CDR3 covers 14 residues. Germline lookup yields CDR1 SEHNR and CDR2 FQNEAQ (reference sequence). CDR3 sequence: CASSLNGQGISYTF. In nucleotides, the CDR3 is TGTGCCAGCAGTCTAAACGGGCAGGGGATAAGCTACACCTTC.

The chain carries TRBV7-8 and TRBJ2-1; a weak D match, TRBD2 (6 bases). Deletions cut 5 bases from V and 6 bases from J, with 20 bases between. Germline-derived CDR1 and CDR2 are SGHVS and FQNEAQ. The CDR3 contains 16 residues. The CDR3 DNA follows: TGTGCCAGCAGCGCCGCCGACGGAGGGGTAGGCAATGAGCAGTTCTTC. Translating it yields CASSAADGGVGNEQFF.

V gene TRBV19 combines with J gene TRBJ1-2; 9 nucleotides line up with TRBD1. CDR3 size: 14 residues. Germline CDR1 and CDR2: LNHDA and SQIVND (reference sequence). The V segment lost 1 base and the J segment 8 bases; nucleotides outside the gene matches: 5. The CDR3 is CASSIGDRANGYTF. CDR3 nucleotides: TGTGCCAGTAGTATAGGGGACAGGGCGAACGGCTACACCTTC.

The V gene is TRBV27, the J gene TRBJ2-1; the D is unclear. Germline V gives CDR1 MNHEY, CDR2 SMNVEV (reference sequence). The CDR3 loop spans 15 amino acids. The germline V and J ends were trimmed by 6 bases and 0 bases, with 12 bases remaining between them. In nucleotides, the CDR3 is TGTGCCAGCAGCCAAGCGATCCGCTCCTACAATGAGCAGTTCTTC. Its translation: CASSQAIRSYNEQFF.

This chain links TRBV5-5 with TRBJ2-7; D may be TRBD1 (5 bases). Germline V gene data show CDR1 as SGHKS and CDR2 as YYEKEE (reference sequence). The CDR3 runs 15 residues. Trimming removed 4 bases from V and 2 bases from J, with 16 bases in between. The CDR3 is CASSRPGRETYEQYF. CDR3 DNA: TGTGCCAGCAGCCGCCCCGGCAGGGAAACCTACGAGCAGTACTTC.

In DNA form, the CDR3 reads TGTGCCAGCAGTACTACTACAAACATTCAGTACTTC. It translates to CASSTTTNIQYF. This chain connects TRBV28 to TRBJ2-4; D is unclear. CDR1 and CDR2 (germline): MDHEN, SYDVKM. Trimming stripped 5 bases from V and 6 bases from J, with 8 bases between. The CDR3 covers 12 residues.

The chain combines TRBV5-1 with TRBJ1-1; D possibly corresponds to TRBD1 (6 bases). V was pared by 4 bases and J by 5 bases, with 15 bases between. The CDR3 has 14 residues. The V gene's germline CDR1 is SGHRS and CDR2 YFSETQ. In DNA, the CDR3 is TGCGCCAGCAGCCCCGGGACAAGCCCAACTGAAGCTTTCTTT. Translated, it gives CASSPGTSPTEAFF.